The source of this T cell receptor (beta chain) is a study of T cell repertoires in cytomegalovirus infection. As for the study in general: The public TCR beta signatures pointed to both CMV infection and matching HLA type. Study-level points and caveats: Totalled public TCR beta family frequency picked out people who carried CMV plus the relevant HLA. Ex vivo responses were dominated by HLA-C-restricted CMV-specific TCR beta clonotypes.

V shed 4 bases and J shed 2 bases, with 13 bases lying between them. The CDR3 has 14 residues. Germline assignment: CDR1 SGDLS and CDR2 YYNGEE. This clonotype is a singleton in its sample. Its antigen is as yet unknown. Each CDR3 protein is one row after TCRdb ran MiXCR on the reads. This sample carries roughly 180,000 distinct CDR3 sequences, approximately 28% of them seen once, and the ten largest clones take approximately 30%. The chain links TRBV9 to TRBJ2-7; D is possibly TRBD2 (6 bases). The source is a human donor in good health (CMV status not recorded). Some clones in this sample may be carry-over from other donors' samples. Sequencing was done on a sample of PBMCs. CDR3 sequence (DNA): TGTGCCAGCAGCTCACCGGGAGAGGCCTACGAGCAGTACTTC. Protein: CASSSPGEAYEQYF.